The entry that follows covers one TCR beta chain sequence. Its antigen is currently unknown. These data come from a study of T cells expressing NK-cell markers. Overall study context: Sequencing covered eight donors, seven HCMV-seropositive and one seronegative. Whole-study results and caveats: In a handful of donors, dominant NKG2C+ clonotypes were roughly 1.0-8% of CD8+ T cells.

TCRdb re-analyzed the 5' RACE reads; it lists each CDR3 protein once, without DNA. The sample table sets out about 460,000 distinct CDR3 sequences. The germline V gene has CDR1 MNHEY and CDR2 SVGAGI. The CDR3 runs 15 residues. The clonotype was recovered from a woman aged 45-65 years in good health. The gene calls are TRBV6-5 and TRBJ1-2. The sequenced sample was blood T cells: a sorted CD56 or NKG2C T cell subset, CD4+ or CD8+ T cells, or bulk PBMC T cells (not recorded which). This chain's CDR3 is CASSYSPALNYGYTF.